These 12 T cell receptor beta chains share one sample of origin, sequenced in a study of blood T cell repertoires in COVID-19. Libraries were prepared by immunoSEQ multiplex PCR; TCRdb keeps only in-frame clonotypes and omits some of them. The table includes some 200,000 clones, around 84% detected once. Sequences were obtained from peripheral blood. These receptors were taken from a man aged 30 to 39 with active or convalescent COVID-19.

V gene TRBV7-8 combines with J gene TRBJ1-6, with TRBD1 matching over 10 bases. Per the germline V gene, CDR1 is SGHVS and CDR2 is FQNEAQ. The CDR3 runs to 15 residues. The V and J ends lost 2 bases and 8 bases, in that order; junction bases with no gene match: 3. CDR3 nucleotides: TGTGCCAGCAGCTTAATTGGGACAGGGGATTCACCCCTCCACTTT. The encoded protein is CASSLIGTGDSPLHF.

The V call is TRBV6-5, the J call TRBJ2-2; D perhaps matches TRBD1 (5 bases). CDR3 length: 15 amino acids. V shed 2 bases and J shed 2 bases, with 9 bases lying between them. The germline V gene encodes CDR1 MNHEY and CDR2 SVGAGI. CDR3 bases: TGTGCCAGCAGTTACGACAGATCTAACACCGGGGAGCTGTTTTTT. Translated, it gives CASSYDRSNTGELFF.

The rearrangement uses TRBV5-1 and TRBJ2-5; 8 bases fit TRBD1. The CDR3 consists of 15 residues. Germline assignment: CDR1 SGHRS and CDR2 YFSETQ. J was trimmed by 7 bases and V by 1 base; bases with no gene match: 9. The CDR3 DNA reads as TGCGCCAGCAGCTTGACGGGGACAGGAGACGGGACCCAGTACTTC. This gives the protein CASSLTGTGDGTQYF.

For this clone: The sample carries other DNA sequences with the same CDR3. The rearrangement joins TRBV28 to TRBJ1-5; 7 positions agree with TRBD1. Trimming took 4 bases from V and 2 from J; bases not matched to a gene: 2. Germline V lookup: CDR1 MDHEN, CDR2 SYDVKM. The CDR3 covers 14 residues. This CDR3 reads CASSSGQGNQPQHF. As DNA, the CDR3 is TGTGCCAGCAGTTCCGGACAGGGCAATCAGCCCCAGCATTTT. The full variable domain, rest sourced from reference TRBV28 and TRBJ1-5, is DVKVTQSSRYLVKRTGEKVFLECVQDMDHENMFWYRQDPGLGLRLIYFSYDVKMKEKGDIPEGYSVSREKKERFSLILESASTNQTSMYLCASSSGQGNQPQHFGDGTRLSIL.

The chain couples TRBV30 to TRBJ2-4; 7 bases are a match to TRBD1. The V gene's germline CDR1 is GTSNPN and CDR2 SVGIG (reference sequence). The CDR3 is made up of 12 amino acids. Trimming took 6 bases from V and 4 from J; bases not matched to a gene: 3. The CDR3 bases are TGTGCCTGCCAGGGACAGAAAAACATTCAGTACTTC. Protein product: CACQGQKNIQYF.

The chain uses TRBV5-1 and TRBJ2-2; a weak D match, TRBD1 (6 bases). CDR1 and CDR2 from the germline V gene are SGHRS and YFSETQ. V shed 4 bases and J shed 1 base, with 14 bases lying between them. CDR3 length equals 16 residues. The CDR3 bases are TGCGCCAGCAGCATCTCGACAGGTTTGAACACCGGGGAGCTGTTTTTT. Encoded protein: CASSISTGLNTGELFF.

The rearrangement joins TRBV7-9 to TRBJ1-5; 10 bases line up with TRBD1. The junction had 17 bases not matched to a gene; V was cut back by 5 bases and J by 7 bases. Looked up from germline, CDR1 is SEHNR and CDR2 is FQNEAQ (reference sequence). This CDR3 region has 18 residues. The CDR3, as DNA: TGTGCCAGCAGCCCGCGAGCTGGGGGACAGGGGAGGGGACAGCCCCAGCATTTT. Translated, it gives CASSPRAGGQGRGQPQHF.

V usage is TRBV19 and J usage is TRBJ2-3, with D possibly matching TRBD1 (6 bases). The CDR3 spans 14 residues. V was cut by 4 bases and J by 5 bases, with 13 bases left in between. Germline CDR1 is LNHDA and CDR2 is SQIVND (reference sequence). The CDR3 bases are TGTGCCAGTAGTACCTGGCTAGGGGGAGATACGCAGTATTTT. Its translation: CASSTWLGGDTQYF.

The V gene is TRBV7-2, the J gene TRBJ1-6; 7 positions match TRBD1. V lost 5 bases to trimming and J lost 5 bases; unmatched junction nucleotides: 6. Germline loops: CDR1 SGHTA, CDR2 FQGNSA. The CDR3 has 15 amino acids. The DNA for the CDR3 is TGTGCCAGCAGCCTCCGGACAGGAGATAATTCACCCCTCCACTTT. It specifies CASSLRTGDNSPLHF. Combining the CDR3 with reference TRBV7-2 and TRBJ1-6 gives the whole variable domain GAGVSQSPSNKVTEKGKDVELRCDPISGHTALYWYRQSLGQGLEFLIYFQGNSAPDKSGLPSDRFSAERTGGSVSTLTIQRTQQEDSAVYLCASSLRTGDNSPLHFGNGTRLTVT.

The V call is TRBV3-1 (or the pseudogene TRBV3-2), the J call TRBJ2-1; possibly TRBD1 for D (5 bases). Looked up from germline, CDR1 is LGHDT and CDR2 is YNNKEL (reference sequence). This CDR3 is 15 amino acids long. Trimming removed 1 base at V and 6 bases at J, with 13 bases between. CDR3 residues: CASSQGTIVSNEQFF. The CDR3 coding sequence is TGTGCCAGCAGCCAAGGGACAATCGTGAGCAATGAGCAGTTCTTC.

V is TRBV6-2 or TRBV6-3 and J is TRBJ1-2, with D maybe TRBD1 (5 bases). CDR3 length equals 14 residues. The V end was cut by 2 bases, the J end by 3 bases, with 10 bases between. Germline CDR1 reads MNHEY; CDR2 reads SVGEGT. CDR3 amino acids: CASSYQGWDYGYTF. Written as DNA, the CDR3 is TGTGCCAGCAGTTACCAGGGTTGGGACTATGGCTACACCTTC.

This chain connects TRBV24-1 to TRBJ2-2, with D perhaps TRBD1 (6 bases). The CDR3 consists of 20 residues. The germline gives CDR1 KGHDR, CDR2 SFDVKD. The V end lost 7 bases, the J end lost 2 bases, and 28 bases lay between the germline ends. CDR3 in DNA: TGTGCCACCAGAGGCCCCCAGGGGTTGAGCGCCGGGGCTAACACCGGGGAGCTGTTTTTT. Its protein is CATRGPQGLSAGANTGELFF.